This entry describes one T cell receptor (beta chain). This entry belongs to a study of blood T cell repertoires in COVID-19. Study as a whole: The samples span acute and convalescent COVID-19 from the United States, Italy and Spain.

Per the original data handling: Reference gene primer amplification in the assay estimated nucleated cell counts. Sequenced by immunoSEQ multiplex PCR; TCRdb stores in-frame clones only, minus some. V and J calls and clone size follow that table, whereas D and trimming were derived from the DNA. The sample lists 250,000 to 350,000 clones, more than 85% occurring once. Sequencing input: peripheral blood. The receptor was derived from a young man with acute or convalescent COVID-19.

CDR3 in DNA: TGTGCCAGTAGTATAAGAGCGGGAACTTATGAGCAGTTCTTC. This sequence encodes CASSIRAGTYEQFF. The chain combines TRBV19 with TRBJ2-1; 7 bases fit TRBD2. This CDR3 contains 14 residues. CDR1 and CDR2 (germline): LNHDA, SQIVND (reference sequence). With V trimmed by 2 bases and J by 8 bases, 6 bases remained unmatched.